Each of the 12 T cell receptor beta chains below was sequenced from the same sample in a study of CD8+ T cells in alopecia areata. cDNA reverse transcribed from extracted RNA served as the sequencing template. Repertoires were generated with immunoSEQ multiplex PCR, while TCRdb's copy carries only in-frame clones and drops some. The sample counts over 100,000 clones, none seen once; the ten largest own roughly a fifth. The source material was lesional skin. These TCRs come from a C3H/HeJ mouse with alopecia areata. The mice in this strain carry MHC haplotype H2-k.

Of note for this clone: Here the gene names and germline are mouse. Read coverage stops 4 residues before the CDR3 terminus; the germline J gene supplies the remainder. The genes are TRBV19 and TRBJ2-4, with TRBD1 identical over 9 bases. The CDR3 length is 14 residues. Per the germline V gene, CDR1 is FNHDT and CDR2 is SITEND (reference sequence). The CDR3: CASTPHRGRNTLYF. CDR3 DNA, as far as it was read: TGTGCCAGCACCCCCCACAGGGGGCGAAAC.

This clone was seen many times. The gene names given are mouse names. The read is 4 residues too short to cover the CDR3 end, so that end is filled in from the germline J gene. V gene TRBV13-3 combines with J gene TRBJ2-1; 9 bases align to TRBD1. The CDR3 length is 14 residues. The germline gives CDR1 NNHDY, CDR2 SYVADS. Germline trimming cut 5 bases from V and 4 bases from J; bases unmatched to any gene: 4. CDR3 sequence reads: CASSGQGWYAEQFF. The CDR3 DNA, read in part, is TGTGCCAGCAGCGGACAGGGGTGGTATGCT.

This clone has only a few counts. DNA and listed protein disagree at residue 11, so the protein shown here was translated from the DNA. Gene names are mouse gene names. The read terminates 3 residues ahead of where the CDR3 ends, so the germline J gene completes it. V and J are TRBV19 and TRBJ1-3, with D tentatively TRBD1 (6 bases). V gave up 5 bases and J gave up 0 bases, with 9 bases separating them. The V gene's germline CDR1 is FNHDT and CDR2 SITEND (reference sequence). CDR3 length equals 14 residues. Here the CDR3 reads CASSTGPSGNTLYF. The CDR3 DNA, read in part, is TGTGCCAGCAGCACAGGGCCTTCTGGAAATACG.

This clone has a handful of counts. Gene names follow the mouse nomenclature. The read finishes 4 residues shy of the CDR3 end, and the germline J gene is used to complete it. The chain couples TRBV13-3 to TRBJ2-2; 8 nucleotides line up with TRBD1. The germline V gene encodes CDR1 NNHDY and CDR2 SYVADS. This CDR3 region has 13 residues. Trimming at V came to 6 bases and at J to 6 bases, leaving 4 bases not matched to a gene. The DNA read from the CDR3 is TGTGCCAGCAACGGACAGGGCGCCGGG. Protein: CASNGQGAG. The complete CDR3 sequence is CASNGQGAGQLYF.

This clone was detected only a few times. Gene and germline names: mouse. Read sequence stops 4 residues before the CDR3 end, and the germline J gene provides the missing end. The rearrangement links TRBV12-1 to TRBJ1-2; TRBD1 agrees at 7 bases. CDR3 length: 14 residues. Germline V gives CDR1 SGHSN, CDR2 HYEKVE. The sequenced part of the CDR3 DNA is TGTGCCAGCTCTCGGGACAGTACCACACAC. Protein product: CASSRDSTTH. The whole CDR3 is CASSRDSTTHDYTF.

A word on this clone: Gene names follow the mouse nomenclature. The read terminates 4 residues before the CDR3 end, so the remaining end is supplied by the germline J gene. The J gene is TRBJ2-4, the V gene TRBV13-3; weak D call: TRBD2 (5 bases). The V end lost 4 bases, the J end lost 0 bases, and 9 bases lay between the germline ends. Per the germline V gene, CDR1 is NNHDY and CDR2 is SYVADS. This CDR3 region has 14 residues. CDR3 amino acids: CASSQLDSQNTLYF. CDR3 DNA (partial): TGTGCCAGCAGTCAACTGGATAGTCAAAAC.

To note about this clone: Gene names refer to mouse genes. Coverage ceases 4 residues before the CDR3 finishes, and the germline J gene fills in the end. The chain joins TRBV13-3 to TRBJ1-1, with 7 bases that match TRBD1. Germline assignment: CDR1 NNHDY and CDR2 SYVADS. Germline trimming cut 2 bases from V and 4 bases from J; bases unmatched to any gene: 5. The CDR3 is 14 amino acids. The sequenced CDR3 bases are TGTGCCAGCAGTGAAGAGGGGGCAGTCACA. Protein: CASSEEGAVT. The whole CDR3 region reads CASSEEGAVTEVFF.

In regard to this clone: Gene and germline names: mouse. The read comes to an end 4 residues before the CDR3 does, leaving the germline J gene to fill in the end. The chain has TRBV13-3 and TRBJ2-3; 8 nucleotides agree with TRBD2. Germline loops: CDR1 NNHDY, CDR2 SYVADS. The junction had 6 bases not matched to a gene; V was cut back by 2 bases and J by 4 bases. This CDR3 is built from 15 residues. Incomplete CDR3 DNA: TGTGCCAGCAGTGAGCTGGGGGGCGCGACAGAA. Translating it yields CASSELGGATE. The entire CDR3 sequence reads CASSELGGATETLYF.

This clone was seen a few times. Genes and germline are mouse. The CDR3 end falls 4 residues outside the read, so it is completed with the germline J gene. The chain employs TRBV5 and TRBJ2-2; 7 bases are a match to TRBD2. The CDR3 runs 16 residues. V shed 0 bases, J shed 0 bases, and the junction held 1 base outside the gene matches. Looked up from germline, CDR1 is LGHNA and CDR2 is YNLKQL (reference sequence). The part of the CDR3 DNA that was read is TGTGCCAGCAGCCAAGATCTGGGGGCAAACACCGGG. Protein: CASSQDLGANTG. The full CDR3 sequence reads CASSQDLGANTGQLYF.

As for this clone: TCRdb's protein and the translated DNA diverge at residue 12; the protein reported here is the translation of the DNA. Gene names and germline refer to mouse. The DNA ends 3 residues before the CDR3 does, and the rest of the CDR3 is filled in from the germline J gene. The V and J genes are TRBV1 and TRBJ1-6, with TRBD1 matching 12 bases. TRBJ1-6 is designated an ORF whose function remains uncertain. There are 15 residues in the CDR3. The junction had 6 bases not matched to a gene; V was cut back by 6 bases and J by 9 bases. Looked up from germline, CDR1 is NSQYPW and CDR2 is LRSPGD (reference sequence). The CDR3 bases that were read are TGCACCTGCAGACCGGGACAGGGGGCGAGTTCGCCC. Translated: CTCRPGQGASSP. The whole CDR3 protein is CTCRPGQGASSPLYF.

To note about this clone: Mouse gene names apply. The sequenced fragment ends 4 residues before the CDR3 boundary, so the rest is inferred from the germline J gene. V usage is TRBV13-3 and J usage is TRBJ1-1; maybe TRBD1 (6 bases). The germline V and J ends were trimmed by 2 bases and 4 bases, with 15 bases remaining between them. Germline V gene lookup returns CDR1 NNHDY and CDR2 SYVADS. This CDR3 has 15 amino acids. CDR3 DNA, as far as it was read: TGTGCCAGCAGTGACGCCACAGGGTTGGGCACA. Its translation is CASSDATGLGT. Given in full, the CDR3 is CASSDATGLGTEVFF.

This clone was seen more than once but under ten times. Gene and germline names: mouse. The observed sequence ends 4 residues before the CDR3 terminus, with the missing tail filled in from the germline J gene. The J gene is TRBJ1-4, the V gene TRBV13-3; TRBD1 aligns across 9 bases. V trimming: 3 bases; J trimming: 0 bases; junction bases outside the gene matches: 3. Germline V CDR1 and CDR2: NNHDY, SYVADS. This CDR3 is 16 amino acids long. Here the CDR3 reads CASSGTGGISNERLFF. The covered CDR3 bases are TGTGCCAGCAGTGGAACAGGGGGCATTTCCAACGAA.